The next 31 T cell receptor beta chains were all read from a single sample in a study of T cell responses to AZD1222 COVID-19 vaccine. Clones were sequenced by immunoSEQ multiplex PCR, and TCRdb holds only the in-frame ones, with some missing. The sample records 100,000 to 150,000 clones, over 75% being singletons. Sequenced here: peripheral blood, sampled on day 0 of AZD1222 vaccination. The receptors stem from an adult in good health.

In its sample, this clone was seen once. V gene TRBV7-3 combines with J gene TRBJ1-2; possibly TRBD1 for D (5 bases). The CDR3 consists of 16 residues. Trimming took 0 bases from V and 8 from J, leaving 19 bases between them. CDR1 and CDR2 from the germline V gene are SGHTA and FQGTGA. The CDR3 sequence: CASSLTHLGADLGYTF. The DNA for the CDR3 is TGTGCCAGCAGCTTAACGCACCTCGGGGCAGACCTGGGCTACACCTTC.

The gene calls are TRBV6-2 or TRBV6-3 and TRBJ2-5; tentative D call: TRBD1 (6 bases). The CDR3 is 15 residues long. Germline lookup yields CDR1 MNHEY and CDR2 SVGEGT. Trimming stripped 6 bases from V and 5 bases from J, with 19 bases between. CDR3 residues: CASSPILRGAETQYF. CDR3 sequence (DNA): TGTGCCAGCAGCCCAATCCTCAGGGGCGCGGAGACCCAGTACTTC.

V and J are TRBV7-2 and TRBJ1-1, with D tentatively TRBD1 (5 bases). Germline CDR1 reads SGHTA; CDR2 reads FQGNSA. With 0 bases removed from V and 0 bases from J, the gap between germline ends came to 8 bases. The CDR3 totals 15 residues. The CDR3 sequence is CASSLAGRLNTEAFF. CDR3 nucleotide sequence: TGTGCCAGCAGCTTAGCGGGACGGCTGAACACTGAAGCTTTCTTT.

The CDR3 coding sequence is TGTGCCAGCAGTTTCTCCGGCCGGGGGGGGACCGGGGAGCTGTTTTTT. Amino acids: CASSFSGRGGTGELFF. The chain uses TRBV27 and TRBJ2-2, with 8 bases aligning to TRBD2. CDR1 and CDR2 from the germline V gene are MNHEY and SMNVEV (reference sequence). The V segment lost 3 bases and the J segment 5 bases; nucleotides outside the gene matches: 8. This CDR3 is built from 16 residues.

The J gene is TRBJ1-1, the V gene TRBV11-3; TRBD1 might be the D (5 bases). Germline CDR1 is SGHNT and CDR2 is YENEEA. V lost 1 base to trimming and J lost 7 bases, with 10 bases between them. The CDR3 has 13 amino acids. CDR3 amino acids: CASSLADSREAFF. CDR3 sequence (DNA): TGTGCCAGCAGCTTAGCCGACAGCCGTGAAGCTTTCTTT.

A word on this clone: Germline is not matched at one junction end, which may reflect a read error. This chain uses TRBV7-2 with TRBJ2-3; 9 bases are a match to TRBD1. From germline, CDR1 is SGHTA and CDR2 FQGNSA. The CDR3 consists of 16 residues. The CDR3, as DNA: TGTGCCAGCACCTTAAGAGGACAGGGGAGCACAGATACGCAGTATTTT. Translated: CASTLRGQGSTDTQYF.

This clone was found once. The chain employs TRBV28 and TRBJ2-7; the D gene is possibly TRBD1 (8 bases). The CDR3 runs 19 residues. Trimming removed 5 bases from V and 1 base from J, with 27 bases in between. Germline CDR1 MDHEN, CDR2 SYDVKM. CDR3 nucleotides: TGTGCCAGCAGTCTCCACTTCGGGGGGACAGGCAGCATTTCCTACGAGCAGTACTTC. Encoded protein: CASSLHFGGTGSISYEQYF.

This clone showed up just a few times. In DNA, the CDR3 is TGTGCCAGCAGCTTTCCTTCTGGGTATGGCTACACCTTC. Amino acid sequence: CASSFPSGYGYTF. This chain uses TRBV5-6 with TRBJ1-2; D is undetermined. Trimming removed 2 bases from V and 5 bases from J, with 10 bases in between. Germline V gene data show CDR1 as SGHDT and CDR2 as YYEEEE. CDR3 length: 13 amino acids.

The chain uses TRBV4-3 and TRBJ2-3, with D perhaps TRBD2 (7 bases). Germline CDR1 LGHNA, CDR2 YSLEER. The CDR3 sequence is 16 residues long. V lost 1 base to trimming and J lost 6 bases, with 17 bases between them. The CDR3 protein is CASSQVLGGPYDTQYF. CDR3 DNA: TGCGCCAGCAGCCAAGTCTTGGGGGGGCCATACGATACGCAGTATTTT.

CDR3 amino acids: CASSLITGPGYTF. The CDR3 bases are TGTGCCAGCAGCTTAATCACAGGGCCTGGCTACACCTTC. V usage is TRBV28 and J usage is TRBJ1-2, with a weak D call TRBD1 (6 bases). Germline assignment: CDR1 MDHEN and CDR2 SYDVKM. Trimming removed 6 bases from V and 7 bases from J, with 15 bases in between. The CDR3 is 13 residues long.

V is TRBV4-2 and J is TRBJ1-1; D uncertain. The CDR3 runs to 12 residues. V was cut by 7 bases and J by 1 base, with 7 bases left in between. Looked up from germline, CDR1 is LGHNA and CDR2 is YNFKEQ. CDR3 bases: TGTGCCAGCACGACCGAGAACACTGAAGCTTTCTTT. It yields the protein CASTTENTEAFF.

The rearrangement links TRBV27 to TRBJ1-1, with D possibly being TRBD1 (5 bases). This CDR3 has 13 residues. Germline CDR1 reads MNHEY; CDR2 reads SMNVEV (reference sequence). Trimming took 5 bases from V and 1 from J, leaving 8 bases between them. This chain's CDR3 is CASSRGGNTEAFF. The CDR3 coding sequence is TGTGCCAGCAGTCGGGGGGGGAACACTGAAGCTTTCTTT.

The chain couples TRBV5-4 to TRBJ1-2, with TRBD1 matching 9 bases. J gave up 7 bases and V 0 bases, and 10 bases lay outside the gene matches. The CDR3 is 16 residues long. Per germline, CDR1 SGHNT and CDR2 YYREEE (reference sequence). The CDR3 reads CASSLGPQGQGSGYTF. The CDR3 bases are TGTGCCAGCAGCTTGGGCCCTCAGGGACAGGGCAGTGGCTACACCTTC. The full variable domain, with the rest looked up from reference TRBV5-4 and TRBJ1-2, is ETGVTQSPTHLIKTRGQQVTLRCSSQSGHNTVSWYQQALGQGPQFIFQYYREEENGRGNFPPRFSGLQFPNYSSELNVNALELDDSALYLCASSLGPQGQGSGYTFGSGTRLTVV.

The V call is TRBV9, the J call TRBJ2-1; 7 positions match TRBD2. Germline assignment: CDR1 SGDLS and CDR2 YYNGEE. The CDR3 length is 16 residues. Trimming took 3 bases from V and 1 from J; bases not matched to a gene: 7. The CDR3 DNA reads as TGTGCCAGCAGCGCTTACGGGGGGACGTCCTACAATGAGCAGTTCTTC. Its protein is CASSAYGGTSYNEQFF.

The V and J genes are TRBV7-2 and TRBJ1-2; D remains unclear. Trimming removed 1 base at V and 2 bases at J, with 8 bases between. CDR3 size: 14 residues. Looked up from germline, CDR1 is SGHTA and CDR2 is FQGNSA. The CDR3 DNA reads as TGTGCCAGCAGCTTAGAGGGTTTCAACTATGGCTACACCTTC. Protein: CASSLEGFNYGYTF.

J is TRBJ2-5 and V is TRBV18, with a weak D call TRBD2 (5 bases). CDR1 and CDR2 (germline): KGHSH, LQKENI. V dropped 0 bases and J dropped 2 bases, with 7 bases sitting between them. The CDR3 consists of 14 residues. The CDR3 region is CASSPPEVQETQYF. In nucleotides, the CDR3 is TGTGCCAGCTCACCACCGGAGGTACAAGAGACCCAGTACTTC.

The chain combines TRBV9 with TRBJ1-3, with D hard to call. Looked up from germline, CDR1 is SGDLS and CDR2 is YYNGEE. V lost 4 bases, J lost 5 bases, and 7 bases lay in between. The CDR3 contains 12 residues. DNA for the CDR3: TGTGCCAGCAGCACCTCAAGAAACACCATATATTTT. Protein: CASSTSRNTIYF.

The rearrangement joins TRBV4-3 to TRBJ2-2; 7 bases align to TRBD2. The CDR3 sequence is 16 residues long. Unmatched junction bases numbered 5, after V lost 0 bases and J lost 4 bases. Germline V gene lookup returns CDR1 LGHNA and CDR2 YSLEER. CDR3 nucleotides: TGCGCCAGCAGCCAAGAGCTAGCGGCACTCACCGGGGAGCTGTTTTTT. Translation gives CASSQELAALTGELFF.

CDR3 region: CASSLPLGVAKNIQYF. The CDR3 nucleotides are TGTGCCAGCAGTTTACCCCTCGGGGTAGCCAAAAACATTCAGTACTTC. This rearrangement joins TRBV28 to TRBJ2-4; D is possibly TRBD2 (5 bases). This CDR3 comprises 16 residues. Germline-derived CDR1 and CDR2 are MDHEN and SYDVKM. Trimming left V 2 bases short and J 0 bases short, with 11 bases between.

V gene TRBV15 combines with J gene TRBJ2-3, with D possibly called TRBD1 or TRBD2 (5 bases each). Trimming removed 1 base from V and 5 bases from J, with 16 bases in between. The CDR3 has 16 amino acids. Germline V gene lookup returns CDR1 LNHNV and CDR2 YYDKDF (reference sequence). The CDR3 spells CATSRGSLGDQDTQYF. The CDR3 DNA reads TGTGCCACCAGCAGAGGCAGCCTGGGGGATCAAGATACGCAGTATTTT.

CDR3 bases: TGTGCCAGCAGTTTAGGACATTTTGCCTACGAGCAGTACTTC. As protein: CASSLGHFAYEQYF. The V and J genes are TRBV27 and TRBJ2-7, with a weak D call TRBD1 (5 bases). Trimming stripped 2 bases from V and 2 bases from J, with 10 bases between. The CDR3 totals 14 residues. Germline V gene sequence: CDR1 MNHEY, CDR2 SMNVEV (reference sequence).

This clone was detected a few times. The rearrangement joins TRBV3-1 (or the pseudogene TRBV3-2) to TRBJ1-6; 7 bases align to TRBD1. Trimming removed 4 bases from V and 9 bases from J; junction bases left unmatched: 3. This CDR3 is built from 13 residues. CDR1 is LGHDT, CDR2 YNNKEL, per germline (reference sequence). The CDR3 loop reads CASSRAGGSPLHF. CDR3 nucleotide sequence: TGTGCCAGCAGCCGGGCAGGGGGTTCACCCCTCCACTTT.

This clone was seen once. The chain joins TRBV25-1 to TRBJ1-6; no definite D call. Germline loops: CDR1 MGHDK, CDR2 SYGVNS. The CDR3 has 17 amino acids. V was shortened by 3 bases and J by 0 bases, with 12 bases between the two germline ends. CDR3 DNA: TGTGCCAGCAGTGACCTACCCCTGAGCTCCTATAATTCACCCCTCCACTTT. Amino acid sequence: CASSDLPLSSYNSPLHF.

This chain connects TRBV10-3 to TRBJ2-3, with D perhaps TRBD2 (5 bases). The V gene lost 4 bases and the J gene lost 4 bases, with 12 bases spanning the gap. Per germline, CDR1 ENHRY and CDR2 SYGVKD. The CDR3 spans 14 residues. The CDR3 region is CAISGSGVPDTQYF. The CDR3 nucleotides read TGTGCCATCAGTGGTTCCGGGGTCCCAGATACGCAGTATTTT.

The chain recombines TRBV28 with TRBJ1-1; D call uncertain. CDR1 is MDHEN, CDR2 SYDVKM, per germline. This CDR3 is 14 amino acids long. The ends were cut back, 5 bases at V and 1 base at J, with 11 bases in the middle. The CDR3, as DNA: TGTGCCAGCAGTGAACTTCCATCGAACACTGAAGCTTTCTTT. Encoded protein: CASSELPSNTEAFF.

This clone was seen a few times. The chain recombines TRBV28 with TRBJ1-4; TRBD1 agrees at 7 bases. CDR3 length: 14 residues. Germline CDR1 MDHEN, CDR2 SYDVKM. Trimming removed 4 bases from V and 3 bases from J; junction bases left unmatched: 2. CDR3 sequence reads: CASSSGQPNEKLFF. The DNA for the CDR3 is TGTGCCAGCAGTTCGGGACAGCCTAATGAAAAACTGTTTTTT.

The V gene is TRBV27, the J gene TRBJ2-7, with TRBD1 matching 7 bases. The CDR3 spans 14 residues. CDR1 and CDR2 from the germline V gene are MNHEY and SMNVEV (reference sequence). The V and J ends lost 6 bases and 3 bases, in that order; junction bases with no gene match: 8. CDR3 sequence: CASSPMTGFYEQYF. In DNA, the CDR3 is TGTGCCAGCAGCCCCATGACAGGGTTCTACGAGCAGTACTTC.

This chain uses TRBV6-5 with TRBJ1-5; D perhaps matches TRBD1 (6 bases). V was shortened by 7 bases and J by 2 bases, with 9 bases between the two germline ends. Germline loops: CDR1 MNHEY, CDR2 SVGAGI. The CDR3 runs to 13 residues. The CDR3 here is CASNRQGNQPQHF. Here the CDR3 DNA reads TGTGCCAGCAACAGACAGGGCAATCAGCCCCAGCATTTT.

The V gene is TRBV6-1, the J gene TRBJ1-5; D is ambiguous. Germline V lookup: CDR1 MNHNS, CDR2 SASEGT. The CDR3 consists of 15 residues. The germline V and J ends were trimmed by 2 bases and 2 bases, with 10 bases remaining between them. The CDR3 DNA sequence: TGTGCCAGCAGTGAATACATCAGCCGCAATCAGCCCCAGCATTTT. Protein: CASSEYISRNQPQHF.

This chain joins TRBV10-2 and TRBJ2-2, with D hard to call. Germline V gene lookup returns CDR1 WSHSY and CDR2 SAAADI. Trimming cost V 7 bases and J 6 bases, with 15 bases left between them. CDR3 length equals 14 residues. The CDR3 loop is CASKEAFGSGELFF. The CDR3 nucleotides are TGCGCCAGCAAAGAGGCCTTCGGGTCCGGGGAGCTGTTTTTT.

The CDR3 loop is CASSQEGPDDNQPQHF. Written as DNA, the CDR3 is TGTGCCAGCAGCCAAGAAGGGCCAGACGACAATCAGCCCCAGCATTTT. This chain connects TRBV4-2 to TRBJ1-5; no clear D gene. Germline V gene lookup returns CDR1 LGHNA and CDR2 YNFKEQ. V lost 0 bases to trimming and J lost 3 bases, with 12 bases between them. The CDR3 consists of 16 residues.